Below are 3 T cell receptor beta chains sequenced from a single sample in a study of graft-versus-host responses after intestinal transplantation (dated by TCRdb to about 2021). Their antigen targets remain unknown. The time point label corresponds to: cells obtained before transplantation from donor or recipient. The library was prepared using the immunoSEQ multiplex PCR assay. TCRdb mirrors the immuneACCESS table, restricted to in-frame sequences. Some clones are absent from its copies; in checked studies, under half trace to an unresolved V gene, and the reason for the others is unknown. The table for this sample lists more than 85,000 clones; roughly 91% of them were counted only once. Jointly, the top ten make up approximately 2% of the sample. This specimen was unstimulated CD8+ T cells sorted from spleen or lymph node cells, taken before intestinal transplant. All receptors come from a human donor who received an intestinal transplant.

This rearrangement joins TRBV27 to TRBJ2-2; D unclear. The germline V gene encodes CDR1 MNHEY and CDR2 SMNVEV (reference sequence). V gave up 7 bases and J gave up 2 bases, with 5 bases separating them. The CDR3 length is 12 residues. The CDR3: CASTGNTGELFF. The CDR3 DNA reads TGTGCCAGCACAGGCAACACCGGGGAGCTGTTTTTT.

Regarding this clone: Different DNA sequences within this sample yield the same CDR3. The chain combines TRBV9 with TRBJ1-1; D remains unclear. CDR1 is SGDLS, CDR2 YYNGEE, per germline. V was shortened by 0 bases and J by 0 bases, with 6 bases between the two germline ends. This CDR3 is built from 14 residues. CDR3 sequence reads: CASSVGAMNTEAFF. Here the CDR3 DNA reads TGTGCCAGCAGCGTAGGGGCCATGAACACTGAAGCTTTCTTT.

The chain recombines TRBV19 with TRBJ2-3; D gene ambiguous. Germline-derived CDR1 and CDR2 are LNHDA and SQIVND (reference sequence). Trimming removed 10 bases at V and 6 bases at J, with 14 bases between. The CDR3 is 12 amino acids. CDR3 sequence (DNA): TGTGCCACCACTCTTACCGGGGATACGCAGTATTTT. Its protein product is CATTLTGDTQYF.